This entry lists 6 T cell receptor beta chains sequenced from one sample in a study of human T cells and chemical hapten exposure. The time point was: patch test 3, about 24 weeks after DPC sensitization. The treatment denotes: therapeutic diphenylcyclopropenone sensitization with weekly scalp DPC. TCRdb ran MiXCR on the RACE reads and lists one entry per CDR3 protein. The data contain 85,000 to 100,000 distinct CDR3 sequences, 25% to 35% of them seen just once; the ten biggest clones take up 9% to 12%. Specimen: whole blood, collected in connection with sensitization to the hapten diphenylcyclopropenone (DPC). These receptors all come from a man in his forties with alopecia areata. Some clones in this sample may be carry-over from other donors' samples.

V usage is TRBV7-8 and J usage is TRBJ2-1; 8 positions agree with TRBD2. The CDR3 is 15 amino acids. V was pared by 5 bases and J by 5 bases, with 8 bases of the junction left unmatched. CDR1 is SGHVS, CDR2 FQNEAQ, per germline. CDR3 protein: CASSPRTSPNNEQFF. Here the CDR3 DNA reads TGTGCCAGCAGCCCTAGGACTAGCCCTAACAATGAGCAGTTCTTC. The whole variable domain, filled in from reference TRBV7-8 and TRBJ2-1, reads GAGVSQSPRYKVAKRGQDVALRCDPISGHVSLFWYQQALGQGPEFLTYFQNEAQLDKSGLPSDRFFAERPEGSVSTLKIQRTQQEDSAVYLCASSPRTSPNNEQFFGPGTRLTVL.

This clonotype was picked up a small number of times. The V gene is TRBV5-6, the J gene TRBJ2-7; D unresolved. The CDR3 totals 16 residues. V was pared by 0 bases and J by 5 bases, with 18 bases between. The germline V gene has CDR1 SGHDT and CDR2 YYEEEE. The CDR3 loop is CASSLESFGSPNEQYF. The CDR3 DNA is TGTGCCAGCAGCTTGGAAAGTTTCGGCAGCCCCAACGAGCAGTACTTC.

The V and J genes are TRBV28 and TRBJ1-4; D remains unclear. The CDR3 covers 16 residues. The germline CDR1 and CDR2 sequences are MDHEN and SYDVKM. Deletions cut 5 bases from V and 2 bases from J, with 15 bases between. CDR3 in amino acids: CASSSPRGGTNEKLFF. CDR3 coding DNA: TGTGCCAGCAGTAGCCCGCGGGGAGGGACTAATGAAAAACTGTTTTTT.

Here the CDR3 reads CASSRGQGGRSPQHF. The DNA for the CDR3 is TGTGCCAGCAGCCGCGGACAGGGGGGGAGATCCCCCCAGCATTTT. The chain employs TRBV28 and TRBJ1-5; 10 positions match TRBD1. The V and J ends lost 6 bases and 10 bases, in that order; junction bases with no gene match: 12. The CDR3 is 15 amino acids. Looked up from germline, CDR1 is MDHEN and CDR2 is SYDVKM.

V gene TRBV4-3 combines with J gene TRBJ1-6; 8 bases align to TRBD1. V shed 0 bases and J 7 bases; nucleotides not matched to a gene: 8. This CDR3 has 17 residues. Germline CDR1 reads LGHNA; CDR2 reads YSLEER. CDR3 residues: CASSQEPTGAGNSPLHF. In DNA, the CDR3 is TGCGCCAGCAGCCAAGAGCCGACAGGGGCGGGAAATTCACCCCTCCACTTT.

This clonotype was observed a few times. The chain links TRBV28 to TRBJ1-2; D unresolved. CDR3 length equals 12 residues. V was shortened by 3 bases and J by 4 bases, with 6 bases between the two germline ends. Germline CDR1 MDHEN, CDR2 SYDVKM. The CDR3 sequence: CASSLAGYGYTF. CDR3 sequence (DNA): TGTGCCAGCAGTTTGGCAGGCTATGGCTACACCTTC.